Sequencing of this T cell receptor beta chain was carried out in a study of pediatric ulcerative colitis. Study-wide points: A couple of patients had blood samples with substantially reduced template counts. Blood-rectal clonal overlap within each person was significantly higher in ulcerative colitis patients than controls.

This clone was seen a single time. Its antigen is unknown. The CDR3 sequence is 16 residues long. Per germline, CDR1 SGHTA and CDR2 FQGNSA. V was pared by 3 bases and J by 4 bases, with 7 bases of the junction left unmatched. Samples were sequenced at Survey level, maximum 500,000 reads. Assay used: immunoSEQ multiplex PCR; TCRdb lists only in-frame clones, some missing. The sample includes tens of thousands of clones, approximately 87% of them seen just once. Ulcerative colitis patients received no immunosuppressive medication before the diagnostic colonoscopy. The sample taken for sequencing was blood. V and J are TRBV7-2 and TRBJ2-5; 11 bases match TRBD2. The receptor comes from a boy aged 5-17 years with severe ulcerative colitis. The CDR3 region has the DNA TGTGCCAGCAGCTTTTTCCCCGGGACTAGCGGAGAGACCCAGTACTTC. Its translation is CASSFFPGTSGETQYF.